A selection of T cell receptor beta chains follows, all from one sample in a study of identical twins. TCRdb processed the 5' RACE reads anew with MiXCR; each CDR3 protein has one entry. The sample holds 450,000 or so distinct CDR3 sequences, 11% to 15% seen once. These same data were also listed under a study on yellow fever vaccine responses in identical twins.

The material sequenced was CD4+ T cells sorted from blood. The receptors derive from a woman under 30 in good health. CDR3s include the opening cysteine and the closing phenylalanine or tryptophan. Each record gives: J gene, V gene, CDR3 length, CDR3 protein.

TRBJ1-2 TRBV6-6 13 CASSTRAGDGYTF
TRBJ2-7 TRBV11-1 18 CASSFSKIPTSGNYEQYF
TRBJ2-4 TRBV20-1 13 CSALGTGTNIQYF
TRBJ1-5 TRBV6-6 13 CASSEGWNQPQHF
TRBJ2-1 TRBV29-1 12 CSVVGYHNEQFF
TRBJ2-1 TRBV7-9 17 CASSSPGRTSGRDEQFF
TRBJ2-3 TRBV28 16 CASSNQDRGRADTQYF
TRBJ2-1 TRBV7-9 15 CASSFSGGATNEQFF
TRBJ2-3 TRBV4-1 15 CASSQRGGVADTQYF
TRBJ2-2 TRBV11-2 21 CASSPRFSRLAGGRYTGELFF
TRBJ2-1 TRBV28 15 CASSLASASYNEQFF
TRBJ2-4 TRBV12-3/TRBV12-4 16 CASSGGLAGALNIQYF
TRBJ2-5 TRBV12-3/TRBV12-4 12 CASSSDGETQYF
TRBJ2-7 TRBV5-1 14 CASSLGELRNEQYF
TRBJ2-3 TRBV6-5 15 CASSYAFGGSDTQYF
TRBJ1-3 TRBV12-3/TRBV12-4 15 CASSLAADRINTIYF